The 12 T cell receptor beta chains presented below share a single source sample, sequenced in a study of shared clonotypes between healthy human individuals. Clones were sequenced by immunoSEQ multiplex PCR, and TCRdb holds only the in-frame ones, with some missing. This repertoire shows about 2.1 million clones, around 93% found once; its top ten account for around 1.7%. CD45RO negativity and positive selection for CCR7 defined naive CD8 cells, a population that excluded terminally differentiated effector memory CD45RA+ cells. The sample consisted of naive CD8+ T cells from PBMCs. The receptors were sampled from a man aged 18 to 30 in good health. Some clones in this sample may be carry-over from other donors' samples.

The rearrangement joins TRBV4-3 to TRBJ2-1; 7 nucleotides agree with TRBD1. There are 14 residues in the CDR3. J lost 6 bases, V lost 2 bases, and 4 bases had no gene match. Germline CDR1 reads LGHNA; CDR2 reads YSLEER. As DNA, the CDR3 is TGCGCCAGCAGCCAAAATGCAGGGGGCAATGAGCAGTTCTTC. Translating gives CASSQNAGGNEQFF.

Here the CDR3 reads CASRTGGAPYEQYF. CDR3 DNA sequence: TGTGCCAGCAGAACGGGGGGCGCCCCGTACGAGCAGTACTTC. The V and J genes are TRBV28 and TRBJ2-7, with D perhaps TRBD2 (7 bases). The CDR3 spans 14 residues. Trimming stripped 6 bases from V and 4 bases from J, with 16 bases between. Germline V gene lookup returns CDR1 MDHEN and CDR2 SYDVKM.

The CDR3 sequence: CASSHRRGEGTDTQYF. CDR3 DNA sequence: TGTGCCAGCAGCCATCGACGGGGTGAGGGCACAGATACGCAGTATTTT. The gene calls are TRBV7-9 and TRBJ2-3; tentatively, D is TRBD2 (5 bases). Trimming pared 5 bases from V and 1 base from J, leaving 16 bases between. Per the germline V gene, CDR1 is SEHNR and CDR2 is FQNEAQ (reference sequence). There are 16 residues in the CDR3.

As to this clone: This same CDR3 is encoded by further DNA sequences in the sample. V usage is TRBV13 and J usage is TRBJ2-7; D is perhaps TRBD2 (5 bases). CDR3 length: 13 residues. The V gene's germline CDR1 is PRHDT and CDR2 FYEKMQ (reference sequence). V gave up 5 bases and J gave up 1 base, with 9 bases separating them. In nucleotides, the CDR3 is TGTGCCAGCAGCCCGCCGGGGTCCTACGAGCAGTACTTC. It encodes CASSPPGSYEQYF.

The V call is TRBV27, the J call TRBJ2-7; the match to TRBD2 covers 9 bases. With V trimmed by 5 bases and J by 3 bases, 8 bases remained unmatched. The CDR3 runs to 15 residues. Germline V gene sequence: CDR1 MNHEY, CDR2 SMNVEV (reference sequence). The CDR3 nucleotides read TGTGCCAGCAGTGCGAGCCTAGCGGGAAACTACGAGCAGTACTTC. Translated: CASSASLAGNYEQYF.

To note about this clone: Other DNA sequences within the sample encode an identical CDR3. The chain uses TRBV5-6 and TRBJ2-1; possible D gene TRBD2, 6 bases. The germline CDR1 and CDR2 sequences are SGHDT and YYEEEE. V was trimmed by 2 bases and J by 6 bases, leaving 9 bases between them. The CDR3 contains 13 residues. CDR3 sequence (DNA): TGTGCCAGCAGCTTAGGTAGCGGCAATGAGCAGTTCTTC. It encodes CASSLGSGNEQFF.

V is TRBV27 and J is TRBJ2-7, with 13 bases aligning to TRBD2. The trim removed 5 bases at V and 2 bases at J, leaving 6 bases unmatched. The CDR3 length is 16 residues. The V gene's germline CDR1 is MNHEY and CDR2 SMNVEV (reference sequence). The CDR3: CASSTGTSGNPYEQYF. CDR3 sequence (DNA): TGTGCCAGCAGTACAGGGACTAGCGGGAATCCCTACGAGCAGTACTTC.

The V and J genes are TRBV6-5 and TRBJ2-3; D remains ambiguous. CDR1 and CDR2 from the germline V gene are MNHEY and SVGAGI. This CDR3 has 14 residues. The ends were cut back, 2 bases at V and 2 bases at J, with 8 bases in the middle. The CDR3 is CASSYGQLTDTQYF. CDR3 DNA sequence: TGTGCCAGCAGTTACGGTCAGCTCACAGATACGCAGTATTTT.

V is TRBV27 and J is TRBJ1-2, with D uncertain. CDR1 is MNHEY and CDR2 is SMNVEV in the germline V gene (reference sequence). The CDR3 runs 13 residues. V shed 2 bases and J shed 6 bases, with 10 bases lying between them. The CDR3 region has the DNA TGTGCCAGCAGTTTAGCCGTGGAGGATGGCTACACCTTC. Amino acids: CASSLAVEDGYTF.

This chain links TRBV4-3 with TRBJ2-7; possibly TRBD2 for D (6 bases). Germline lookup yields CDR1 LGHNA and CDR2 YSLEER. The CDR3 spans 13 residues. Trimming cost V 11 bases and J 5 bases, with 19 bases left between them. CDR3 sequence: CAAGRGRAHEQYF. DNA for the CDR3: TGCGCCGCCGGGAGAGGAAGGGCCCACGAGCAGTACTTC.

The J gene is TRBJ2-3, the V gene TRBV15, with no clear D. The CDR3 is made up of 14 amino acids. Germline CDR1 LNHNV, CDR2 YYDKDF (reference sequence). The V end was cut by 4 bases, the J end by 2 bases, with 10 bases between. DNA for the CDR3: TGTGCCACCAGCACGGACGGTCCCACAGATACGCAGTATTTT. Amino acid sequence: CATSTDGPTDTQYF.

The chain has TRBV2 and TRBJ2-7, with a tentative D call TRBD2 (6 bases). CDR1 is SNHLY and CDR2 is FYNNEI in the germline V gene. CDR3 size: 15 residues. V was shortened by 3 bases and J by 3 bases, with 15 bases between the two germline ends. The CDR3 DNA follows: TGTGCCAGCAGTGATTGGGGACTGGGGGACTACGAGCAGTACTTC. It translates to CASSDWGLGDYEQYF.